This TCR beta chain was captured by sequencing in a study of beta chain features in type 1 diabetes. Study-wide points: Unsettled here was the matter of whether HLA type influences TCRB rearrangement. Reduced insertions and increased deletions marked VDJ junctions in type 1 diabetes patients. In the patient group, naive, central memory and Treg TCRB repertoires seemed more alike than in the healthy donor group. Type 1 diabetes patients showed a moderate but significant shortening of TCRB CDR3s in all four CD4+ subsets.

The length of the CDR3 is 13 residues. The germline V gene encodes CDR1 GTSNPN and CDR2 SVGIG (reference sequence). V lost 5 bases, J lost 3 bases, and 13 bases lay in between. All of the isolated RNA was reverse transcribed, so expressed TCRB transcripts were sequenced. This table comes from immunoSEQ multiplex PCR, and its TCRdb copy is limited to in-frame clones, with some not included. Of about 660,000 clones listed, over 13% are singletons. This clone was seen a few times. Its target is not known. The specimen was naive CD4+ T cells from blood. V is TRBV30 and J is TRBJ1-1; D gene unclear. This TCR came from a young man with type 1 diabetes. The CDR3 loop reads CAWAKGLDTEAFF. The CDR3 bases are TGTGCCTGGGCGAAAGGGCTCGACACTGAAGCTTTCTTT.